This T cell receptor beta chain was found in a study of T-cell memory formation after mild COVID-19. Study conclusions and caveats: CD4+ bias marked clones expanding day 15 to 37, unlike balanced contracting clones.

Remarks on this clonotype: Its antigen is unknown.

Each CDR3 protein is one row after TCRdb ran MiXCR on the 5' RACE reads. Of some 65,000 distinct CDR3 sequences listed, 16% were seen once; the top ten hold about 31%. This clonotype was obtained from an adult woman who had mild COVID-19 (a few samples of this study predate the infection). Cell type and time point are not known. The source material was PBMCs or a T cell subset sorted from them (not recorded which).

The CDR3 loop reads CASSLDEATVYEQYF. The CDR3 DNA follows: TGTGCCAGCAGTCTGGACGAAGCCACAGTATACGAGCAGTACTTC. The chain carries TRBV6-5 and TRBJ2-7; D call uncertain. The CDR3 has 15 amino acids. Trimming shortened V by 5 bases and J by 4 bases, and 18 bases separated the two germline ends. Germline V gene sequence: CDR1 MNHEY, CDR2 SVGAGI.